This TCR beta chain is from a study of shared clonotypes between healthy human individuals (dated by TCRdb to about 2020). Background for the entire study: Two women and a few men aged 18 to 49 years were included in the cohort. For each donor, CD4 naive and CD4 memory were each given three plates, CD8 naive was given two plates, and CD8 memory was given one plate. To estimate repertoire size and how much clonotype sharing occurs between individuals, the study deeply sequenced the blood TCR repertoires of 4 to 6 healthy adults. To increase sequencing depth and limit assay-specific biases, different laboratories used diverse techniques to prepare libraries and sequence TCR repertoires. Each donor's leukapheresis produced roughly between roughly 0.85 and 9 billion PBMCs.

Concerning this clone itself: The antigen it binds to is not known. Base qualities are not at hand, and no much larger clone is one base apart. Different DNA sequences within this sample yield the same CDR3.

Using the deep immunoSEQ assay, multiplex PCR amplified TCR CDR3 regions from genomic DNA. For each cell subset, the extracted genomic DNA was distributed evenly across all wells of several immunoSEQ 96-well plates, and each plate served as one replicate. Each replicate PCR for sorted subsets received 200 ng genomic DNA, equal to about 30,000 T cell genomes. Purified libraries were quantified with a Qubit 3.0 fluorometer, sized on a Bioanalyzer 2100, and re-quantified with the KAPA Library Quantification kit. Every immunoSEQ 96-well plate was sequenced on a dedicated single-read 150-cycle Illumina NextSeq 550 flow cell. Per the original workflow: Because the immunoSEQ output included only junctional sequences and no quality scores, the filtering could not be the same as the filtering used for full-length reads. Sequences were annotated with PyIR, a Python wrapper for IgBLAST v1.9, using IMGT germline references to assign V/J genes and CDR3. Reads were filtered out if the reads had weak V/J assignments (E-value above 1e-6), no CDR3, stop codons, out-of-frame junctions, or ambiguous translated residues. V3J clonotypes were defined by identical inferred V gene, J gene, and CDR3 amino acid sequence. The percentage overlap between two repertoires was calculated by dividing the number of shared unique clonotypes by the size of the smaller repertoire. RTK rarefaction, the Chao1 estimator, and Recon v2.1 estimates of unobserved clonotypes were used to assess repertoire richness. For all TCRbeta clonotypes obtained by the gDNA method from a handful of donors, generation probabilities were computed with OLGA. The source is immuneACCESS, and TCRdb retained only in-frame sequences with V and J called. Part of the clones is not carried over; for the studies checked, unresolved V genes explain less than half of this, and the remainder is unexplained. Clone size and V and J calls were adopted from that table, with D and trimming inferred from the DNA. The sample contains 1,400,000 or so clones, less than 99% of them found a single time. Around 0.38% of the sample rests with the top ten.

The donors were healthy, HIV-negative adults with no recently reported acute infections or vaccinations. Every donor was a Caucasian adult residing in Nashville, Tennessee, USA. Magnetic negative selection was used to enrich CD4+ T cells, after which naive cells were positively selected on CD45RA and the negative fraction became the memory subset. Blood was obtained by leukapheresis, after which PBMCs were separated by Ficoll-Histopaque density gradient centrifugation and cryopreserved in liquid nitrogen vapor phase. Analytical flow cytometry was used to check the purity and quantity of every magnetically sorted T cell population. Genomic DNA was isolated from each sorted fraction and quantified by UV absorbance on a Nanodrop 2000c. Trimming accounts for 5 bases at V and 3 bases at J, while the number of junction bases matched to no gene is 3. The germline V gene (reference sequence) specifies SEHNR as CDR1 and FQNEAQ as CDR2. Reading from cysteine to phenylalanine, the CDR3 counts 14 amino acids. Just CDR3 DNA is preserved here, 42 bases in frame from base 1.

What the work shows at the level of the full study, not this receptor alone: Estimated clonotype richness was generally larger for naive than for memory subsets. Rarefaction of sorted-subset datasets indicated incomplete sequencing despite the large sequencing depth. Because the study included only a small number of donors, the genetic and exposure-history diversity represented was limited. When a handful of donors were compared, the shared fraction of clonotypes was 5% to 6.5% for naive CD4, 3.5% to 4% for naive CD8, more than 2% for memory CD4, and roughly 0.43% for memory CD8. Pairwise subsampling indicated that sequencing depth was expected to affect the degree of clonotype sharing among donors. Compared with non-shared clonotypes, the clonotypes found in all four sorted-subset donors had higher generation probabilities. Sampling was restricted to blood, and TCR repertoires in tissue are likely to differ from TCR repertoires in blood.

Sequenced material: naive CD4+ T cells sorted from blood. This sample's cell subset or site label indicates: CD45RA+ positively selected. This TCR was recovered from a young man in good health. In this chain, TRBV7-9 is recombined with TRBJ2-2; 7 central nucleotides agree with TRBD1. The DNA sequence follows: TGTGCCAGCAGCCTGGGACAGTACACCGGGGAGCTGTTTTTT. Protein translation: CASSLGQYTGELFF. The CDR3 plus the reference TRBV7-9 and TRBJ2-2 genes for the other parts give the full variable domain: DTGVSQNPRHKITKRGQNVTFRCDPISEHNRLYWYRQTLGQGPEFLTYFQNEAQLEKSRLLSDRFSAERPKGSFSTLEIQRTEQGDSAMYLCASSLGQYTGELFFGEGSRLTVL.